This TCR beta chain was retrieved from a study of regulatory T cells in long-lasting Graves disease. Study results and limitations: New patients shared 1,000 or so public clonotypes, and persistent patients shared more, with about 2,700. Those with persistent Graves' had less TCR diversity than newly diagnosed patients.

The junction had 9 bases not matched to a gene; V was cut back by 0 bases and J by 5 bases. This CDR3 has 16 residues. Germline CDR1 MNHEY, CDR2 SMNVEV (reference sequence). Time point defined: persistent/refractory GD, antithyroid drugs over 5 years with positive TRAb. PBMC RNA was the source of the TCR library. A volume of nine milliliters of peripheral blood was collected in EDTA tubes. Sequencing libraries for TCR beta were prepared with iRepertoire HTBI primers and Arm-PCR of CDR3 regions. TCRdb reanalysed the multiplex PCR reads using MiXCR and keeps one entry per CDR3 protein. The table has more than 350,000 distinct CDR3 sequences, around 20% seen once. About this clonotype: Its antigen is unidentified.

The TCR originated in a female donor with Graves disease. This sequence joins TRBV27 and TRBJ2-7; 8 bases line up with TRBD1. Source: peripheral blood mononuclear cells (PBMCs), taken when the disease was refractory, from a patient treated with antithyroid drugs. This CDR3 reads CASSLSGQGARNEQYF. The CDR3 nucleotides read TGTGCCAGCAGTTTATCCGGCCAGGGGGCTAGGAACGAGCAGTACTTC.